Below, 8 T cell receptor beta chains from the same sample are listed, as sequenced in a study of blood T cell repertoires in COVID-19. Assay: immunoSEQ multiplex PCR; the TCRdb copy retains only in-frame clones and omits some. The repertoire holds some 190,000 clones, with around 80% as singletons. Sequencing was carried out using PBMCs or T cells enriched from blood (not recorded which). Receptor source: a woman aged 50 to 60 with acute COVID-19.

The CDR3 reads CASSQREANTIYF. For the CDR3, the DNA is TGTGCCAGCAGCCAACGTGAAGCAAACACCATATATTTT. The genes are TRBV14 and TRBJ1-3; unclear D gene. The germline CDR1 and CDR2 sequences are SGHDN and FVKESK. V shed 2 bases and J shed 6 bases, with 8 bases lying between them. The CDR3 has 13 amino acids.

This chain uses TRBV11-2 with TRBJ2-7; D unclear. Trimming stripped 5 bases from V and 5 bases from J, with 10 bases between. The CDR3 consists of 12 residues. Germline CDR1 SGHAT, CDR2 FQNNGV. For the CDR3, the DNA is TGTGCCAGCAGCGGGCAAGGCCACGAGCAGTACGTC. This sequence encodes CASSGQGHEQYV.

CDR3 sequence: CASSPRTGGREYNSPLHF. In DNA form, the CDR3 reads TGTGCCAGCAGCCCAAGAACAGGGGGCCGAGAGTATAATTCACCCCTCCACTTT. The chain combines TRBV7-2 with TRBJ1-6; 9 nucleotides agree with TRBD1. This CDR3 is built from 18 residues. CDR1 and CDR2 (germline): SGHTA, FQGNSA. Losses at the gene ends were 5 bases for V and 4 bases for J; bases not matched to a gene: 12.

The chain is built from TRBV7-6 and TRBJ1-1; 7 bases are a match to TRBD1. Germline CDR1 reads SGHVS; CDR2 reads FNYEAQ. The J segment lost 11 bases and the V segment lost 4 bases, leaving 4 bases of the junction unmatched. The CDR3 runs 11 residues. This CDR3 reads CASSYDRVAFF. CDR3 coding DNA: TGTGCCAGCAGCTACGACAGGGTTGCTTTCTTT.

V usage is TRBV27 and J usage is TRBJ2-1; 11 positions agree with TRBD2. Germline lookup yields CDR1 MNHEY and CDR2 SMNVEV (reference sequence). J was trimmed by 0 bases and V by 6 bases; bases with no gene match: 4. The CDR3 contains 16 residues. The CDR3 sequence is CASRSTSGGSYNEQFF. In DNA, the CDR3 is TGTGCCAGCAGGTCTACTAGCGGGGGCTCCTACAATGAGCAGTTCTTC.

This clone is a singleton in its sample. V gene TRBV5-5 combines with J gene TRBJ2-7; D is ambiguous. The V and J ends lost 6 bases and 7 bases respectively, with 11 bases between them. Germline lookup yields CDR1 SGHKS and CDR2 YYEKEE (reference sequence). The CDR3 totals 11 residues. The CDR3 here is CASTNLREQYV. The CDR3 region has the DNA TGTGCCAGCACAAACCTGAGGGAGCAGTACGTC.

J is TRBJ1-6 and V is TRBV7-3; TRBD1 aligns across 8 bases. This CDR3 comprises 14 residues. Germline values: CDR1 SGHTA, CDR2 FQGTGA. V lost 4 bases, J lost 7 bases, and 3 bases stayed unmatched. The CDR3 DNA follows: TGTGCCAGCAGCTCCACAGGGGGGAATTCACCCCTCCACTTT. This encodes CASSSTGGNSPLHF.

V gene TRBV7-2 combines with J gene TRBJ1-1, with TRBD1 identical over 7 bases. With 2 bases clipped from V and 1 base from J, the junction kept 1 base outside the gene matches. CDR1 is SGHTA and CDR2 is FQGNSA in the germline V gene. The CDR3 extends over 14 amino acids. The chain's CDR3 is CASSLHRGNTEAFF. CDR3 DNA: TGTGCCAGCAGCTTACACAGGGGGAACACTGAAGCTTTCTTT.